This entry concerns a single TCR beta chain. The specificity of this receptor is unknown. No base qualities exist here, and no much larger clone lies one base off it. Peripheral blood CD8+ and CD4+ T cells from healthy donors, Susac syndrome patients and multiple sclerosis patients were profiled using high-throughput TCR beta sequencing. Treatment-naive patients with stable or active relapsing-remitting disease fulfilling revised McDonald criteria were used as multiple sclerosis controls. Bulk CD8+ and CD4+ T cells were purified by magnetic negative isolation, while CD8+ TEMRA cells were enriched using FACS. Blood was drawn into EDTA tubes, processed within 24 hours, and PBMCs were isolated by density gradient centrifugation. PBMCs intended for TCR sequencing were cryopreserved in liquid nitrogen and were subsequently thawed in a 37 degrees C water bath. Purity of sorted or isolated CD4+, CD8+ and CD8+ TEMRA cells was at least 90%.

The data were taken from a study of CD8 T cells in Susac syndrome (dated by TCRdb to 2018 to 2020). For the study in its entirety: Whether CD8+ T cell activation and differentiation in Susac syndrome was antigen driven was tested using repertoire sequencing. The study compared CD8+ T cell repertoire clonality among eleven to twelve healthy donors, roughly 14 Susac syndrome patients and approximately 16 multiple sclerosis patients. Findings and caveats that apply to the study as a whole: The number of individuals in the TCR sequencing and HLA analysis was recognized as being relatively small.

RNA was extracted using the RNeasy kit, and roughly 0.45 to 1 microgram was reverse transcribed with random hexamers. TCR beta CDR3 regions were amplified with the immunoSEQ multiplex PCR assay covering 54 Vbeta and 13 Jbeta segments. PCR amplification bias was corrected using a synthetic template baseline for primer optimization and computational correction. In the source study's methods: Only productive sequences were kept, with reads annotated to V, D and J genes according to IMGT and analyzed in immunoSEQ Analyzer. Clonality was computed as one minus Shannon entropy normalized by log2 of the number of productive unique sequences. Public and private clones were assessed among the 100 most prevalent clones of each patient and control. A clone was defined as Susac-specific if it was absent from the healthy and MS cohorts, from about 1,100 published viral clones and from other ImmuneACCESS disease sequences. Starting from the raw public reads, TCRdb applied fastp trimming at Q25, assembled clones with MiXCR and retained in-frame beta chains. Rows with a matching CDR3 protein are joined into one entry that keeps the most common DNA and genes. The V and J calls, along with clone size, are taken from TCRdb and not from the paper's own processing. The sample records some 150,000 distinct CDR3 sequences, over 85% of which are singletons. Jointly, the top ten make up 0.2% to 0.25% of the sample.

This sequence was found in a human donor with multiple sclerosis. The material sequenced was CD8+ T cells from PBMCs.

The DNA sequence is TGTGCCAGCTCACCACCGGGGACAGGGAGAGGAGCTAACTATGGCTACACCTTC. It translates as CASSPPGTGRGANYGYTF. The sequence is built from TRBV18 and TRBJ1-2; TRBD1 lines up with 9 middle nucleotides. CDR1 and CDR2 (KGHSH, LQKENI) derive from the germline V gene. Taken from cysteine to phenylalanine, the CDR3 has 18 residues. The entry retains the CDR3 DNA only, 54 bases that are in frame from base 1. Compared with germline, V lacks 0 bases and J lacks 0 bases; bases without a gene match: 8. Extended through the reference TRBV18 and TRBJ1-2 proteins, this CDR3 yields the full variable domain: NAGVMQNPRHLVRRRGQEARLRCSPMKGHSHVYWYRQLPEEGLKFMVYLQKENIIDESGMPKERFSAEFPKEGPSILRIQQVVRGDSAAYFCASSPPGTGRGANYGYTFGSGTRLTVV.